What follows are 30 T cell receptor beta chains derived from one specimen sequenced in a study of blood T cell repertoires in COVID-19. TCRdb's copy holds only in-frame clones and misses some; the assay was immunoSEQ multiplex PCR. The repertoire holds some 30,000 clones, 70% to 90% seen once, with roughly 13% in the top ten. The source material was peripheral blood. The receptors were sampled from a man in his 70s with active COVID-19.

The V gene is TRBV19, the J gene TRBJ2-7; possible D gene TRBD1, 5 bases. CDR1 and CDR2 from the germline V gene are LNHDA and SQIVND (reference sequence). The V end was cut by 6 bases, the J end by 3 bases, with 12 bases between. The CDR3 runs to 13 residues. CDR3 nucleotides: TGTGCCAGTAGACCAAGGGGAAGCTACGAGCAGTACTTC. As protein: CASRPRGSYEQYF.

CDR3 sequence (DNA): TGCAGCGTTTCCGGAGGGCCCAATGGGGGCTACACCTTC. It specifies CSVSGGPNGGYTF. The chain employs TRBV29-1 and TRBJ1-2, with unresolved D. Germline V gene data show CDR1 as SQVTM and CDR2 as ANQGSEA. The germline V and J ends were trimmed by 5 bases and 8 bases, with 18 bases remaining between them. This CDR3 is 13 amino acids long.

The chain joins TRBV24-1 to TRBJ2-7; D uncertain. Trimming removed 6 bases at V and 6 bases at J, with 8 bases between. Per germline, CDR1 KGHDR and CDR2 SFDVKD. There are 11 residues in the CDR3. The DNA of the CDR3 is TGTGCCACCAGTAATGGGCGCGAGCAGTACTTC. Translation: CATSNGREQYF.

The V and J genes are TRBV5-4 and TRBJ2-1; TRBD2 is a possible D gene (6 bases). The CDR3 runs to 17 residues. Germline V gene sequence: CDR1 SGHNT, CDR2 YYREEE (reference sequence). Trimming removed 1 base from V and 4 bases from J, with 18 bases in between. The CDR3 DNA follows: TGTGCCAGCAGCTTGCTCATCTCGCCGGGAGCTTACAATGAGCAGTTCTTC. Protein sequence: CASSLLISPGAYNEQFF.

V gene TRBV4-2 combines with J gene TRBJ2-3, with D perhaps TRBD2 (6 bases). The CDR3 is 17 residues long. V dropped 0 bases and J dropped 0 bases, with 13 bases sitting between them. Germline V gene lookup returns CDR1 LGHNA and CDR2 YNFKEQ. For the CDR3, the DNA is TGTGCCAGCAGCCAAGATCGTGCTAGCGCAAGCACAGATACGCAGTATTTT. Its translation: CASSQDRASASTDTQYF.

Only a few counts were recorded for this clone. The rearrangement uses TRBV11-2 and TRBJ1-6, with D possibly being TRBD1 (5 bases). CDR3 length: 13 residues. Germline-derived CDR1 and CDR2 are SGHAT and FQNNGV. The V end lost 2 bases, the J end lost 7 bases, and 6 bases lay between the germline ends. The CDR3 nucleotides are TGTGCCAGCAGCTTAAGGGGAAATTCACCCCTCCACTTT. Encoded protein: CASSLRGNSPLHF.

The CDR3 DNA reads as TGTGCCAGCAGCCCAAACACTGAAGCTTTCTTT. It codes for CASSPNTEAFF. This chain connects TRBV12-3 or TRBV12-4 to TRBJ1-1; D call uncertain. V lost 6 bases and J 2 bases, leaving 4 bases between the germline ends. The CDR3 runs 11 residues.

This clone has only a few counts. This chain joins TRBV11-2 and TRBJ1-2; a weak D match, TRBD1 (6 bases). Germline V gene lookup returns CDR1 SGHAT and CDR2 FQNNGV. V was cut by 0 bases and J by 2 bases, with 10 bases left in between. The CDR3 sequence is 15 residues long. The CDR3 spells CASSLDPGQNYGYTF. CDR3 sequence (DNA): TGTGCCAGCAGCTTAGATCCGGGACAAAACTATGGCTACACCTTC. The whole variable domain, filled in from reference TRBV11-2 and TRBJ1-2, reads EAGVAQSPRYKIIEKRQSVAFWCNPISGHATLYWYQQILGQGPKLLIQFQNNGVVDDSQLPKDRFSAERLKGVDSTLKIQPAKLEDSAVYLCASSLDPGQNYGYTFGSGTRLTVV.

The chain uses TRBV5-6 and TRBJ2-1; D gene unclear. Germline-derived CDR1 and CDR2 are SGHDT and YYEEEE. CDR3 length: 12 residues. The V gene lost 2 bases and the J gene lost 9 bases, with 9 bases spanning the gap. The CDR3 loop reads CASSFQVAEQFF. CDR3 DNA: TGTGCCAGCAGCTTCCAAGTGGCTGAGCAGTTCTTC.

V usage is TRBV25-1 and J usage is TRBJ2-7, with D possibly matching TRBD1 (6 bases). The CDR3 contains 13 residues. Germline CDR1 MGHDK, CDR2 SYGVNS. Trimming took off 4 bases at V and 7 bases at J, with 14 bases between the two ends. CDR3 amino acids: CASSGDTTFEQYF. DNA of the CDR3: TGTGCCAGCAGTGGGGACACCACCTTTGAGCAGTACTTC.

The V gene is TRBV10-3, the J gene TRBJ2-7; 10 bases map to TRBD1. The length of the CDR3 is 14 residues. J gave up 4 bases and V 6 bases, and 6 bases lay outside the gene matches. In germline, CDR1 is ENHRY, CDR2 SYGVKD. This chain's CDR3 is CAIRPTGGGYEQYF. CDR3 nucleotide sequence: TGTGCCATCAGACCGACAGGGGGCGGATACGAGCAGTACTTC.

This CDR3 is CASSLGVGTGAEAFF. The CDR3, as DNA: TGTGCCAGCAGCTTGGGAGTAGGGACTGGAGCCGAAGCTTTCTTT. The chain combines TRBV5-5 with TRBJ1-1; TRBD1 is a possible D gene (5 bases). Per germline, CDR1 SGHKS and CDR2 YYEKEE (reference sequence). The CDR3 covers 15 residues. Trimming left V 0 bases short and J 8 bases short, with 17 bases between.

In this sample, this clone turned up once. This chain uses TRBV6-2 or TRBV6-3 with TRBJ2-7, with TRBD2 matching over 8 bases. The CDR3 is 13 residues long. Per the germline V gene, CDR1 is MNHEY and CDR2 is SVGEGT. The junction had 5 bases not matched to a gene; V was cut back by 6 bases and J by 4 bases. Here the CDR3 reads CASSGTRLYEQYF. The CDR3 DNA is TGTGCCAGCAGCGGGACTAGACTATACGAGCAGTACTTC.

The chain recombines TRBV3-1 (or the pseudogene TRBV3-2) with TRBJ2-7; the D gene is possibly TRBD1 (6 bases). Trimming cost V 1 base and J 1 base, with 17 bases left between them. The germline gives CDR1 LGHDT, CDR2 YNNKEL (reference sequence). CDR3 length: 17 residues. The CDR3 DNA sequence: TGTGCCAGCAGCCAAGGACAAGTAAGGACAGCATCCTACGAGCAGTACTTC. Amino acids: CASSQGQVRTASYEQYF.

This clone was observed a single time. This chain uses TRBV2 with TRBJ2-5; TRBD2 matches at 14 bases. The CDR3 has 15 amino acids. The V gene's germline CDR1 is SNHLY and CDR2 FYNNEI. V lost 4 bases and J lost 5; bases outside the gene matches: 3. CDR3 sequence (DNA): TGTGCCAGCAGTGCCTGGACTAGCGGGAGGGAGACCCAGTACTTC. It translates to CASSAWTSGRETQYF.

The chain couples TRBV3-1 (or the pseudogene TRBV3-2) to TRBJ2-7, with 7 bases identical to TRBD1. CDR1 and CDR2 (germline): LGHDT, YNNKEL (reference sequence). The V gene end was trimmed by 2 bases and the J gene end by 2 bases; junction bases not matched to a gene: 6. CDR3 length: 15 amino acids. CDR3 bases: TGTGCCAGCAGCCAAAAGACAGGGACCCCCTACGAGCAGTACTTC. Its protein product is CASSQKTGTPYEQYF.

The chain recombines TRBV27 with TRBJ2-5, with 15 positions matching TRBD2. Germline lookup yields CDR1 MNHEY and CDR2 SMNVEV (reference sequence). With V trimmed by 7 bases and J by 4 bases, 10 bases remained unmatched. CDR3 length: 17 amino acids. DNA for the CDR3: TGTGCCAGCACCGCCCTGGGACTAGCGGGGGGAGGAGAGACCCAGTACTTC. It encodes CASTALGLAGGGETQYF.

The chain couples TRBV11-2 to TRBJ2-7, with 7 bases identical to TRBD1. Looked up from germline, CDR1 is SGHAT and CDR2 is FQNNGV. Trimming removed 4 bases from V and 1 base from J; junction bases left unmatched: 13. The CDR3 has 17 residues. CDR3 sequence: CASSSFSGTEFSYEQYF. The CDR3, as DNA: TGTGCCAGCAGCTCTTTCTCCGGGACAGAGTTTTCCTACGAGCAGTACTTC.

V is TRBV19 and J is TRBJ2-3, with a weak D call TRBD1 (6 bases). The CDR3 has 16 residues. The ends were cut back, 3 bases at V and 1 base at J, with 14 bases in the middle. From germline, CDR1 is LNHDA and CDR2 SQIVND (reference sequence). In DNA, the CDR3 is TGTGCCAGTAGTATTGTGGGGGCCCACGGCACAGATACGCAGTATTTT. This sequence encodes CASSIVGAHGTDTQYF.

This chain uses TRBV19 with TRBJ2-5; 7 bases fit TRBD2. The J call could be wrong; TRBJ2-7 is a better fit for the DNA end. CDR1 and CDR2 from the germline V gene are LNHDA and SQIVND (reference sequence). This CDR3 region has 13 residues. The CDR3 nucleotides read TGTGCCACCCAACCACCGGGGGGCTACGAGCAGTACTTC. Protein product: CATQPPGGYEQYF.

The rearrangement uses TRBV5-1 and TRBJ2-7; D remains unclear. The CDR3 consists of 13 residues. The germline V and J ends were trimmed by 0 bases and 5 bases, with 9 bases remaining between them. Germline V CDR1 and CDR2: SGHRS, YFSETQ. The CDR3 DNA follows: TGCGCCAGCAGCTTGGCCCCTAGAAACGAGCAGTACTTC. Translated: CASSLAPRNEQYF.

The chain carries TRBV6-2 or TRBV6-3 and TRBJ1-4; possible D gene TRBD1, 5 bases. Deletions cut 2 bases from V and 4 bases from J, with 14 bases between. This CDR3 has 16 residues. Germline-derived CDR1 and CDR2 are MNHEY and SVGEGT. The CDR3 reads CASSYPAGKDNEKLFF. The CDR3 DNA is TGTGCCAGCAGTTACCCGGCAGGGAAGGATAATGAAAAACTGTTTTTT.

The chain employs TRBV28 and TRBJ1-1; D is unresolved. Germline CDR1 is MDHEN and CDR2 is SYDVKM. The V end was cut by 4 bases, the J end by 10 bases, with 16 bases between. The CDR3 totals 13 residues. The CDR3 sequence is CASSSTDQPGAFF. The CDR3 DNA reads TGTGCCAGCAGTTCCACAGACCAACCAGGAGCTTTCTTT.

This clone was observed a few times. The V call is TRBV7-9, the J call TRBJ1-5, with D possibly TRBD1 on 6 matching bases. Trimming pared 1 base from V and 7 bases from J, leaving 11 bases between. The CDR3 extends over 14 amino acids. Germline CDR1 SEHNR, CDR2 FQNEAQ (reference sequence). The CDR3 sequence: CASSLEGGTQPQHF. DNA for the CDR3: TGTGCCAGCAGCTTAGAGGGGGGGACGCAGCCCCAGCATTTT.

CDR3 sequence reads: CASSFSPSRNTEAFF. The CDR3 region has the DNA TGTGCCAGCAGTTTCTCTCCAAGTAGAAACACTGAAGCTTTCTTT. The genes are TRBV6-5 and TRBJ1-1; D remains unclear. The germline gives CDR1 MNHEY, CDR2 SVGAGI. This CDR3 region has 15 residues. V lost 4 bases, J lost 2 bases, and 14 bases lay in between.

V gene TRBV10-1 combines with J gene TRBJ2-5; 7 nucleotides line up with TRBD2. The V and J ends lost 4 bases and 5 bases, in that order; junction bases with no gene match: 10. CDR1 WNHNN and CDR2 SYGVQD come from the germline V gene (reference sequence). The CDR3 has 15 residues. The CDR3 region has the DNA TGCGCCAGCAGTGGTATCCGGGAGGAGGAGGAGACCCAGTACTTC. Amino acid sequence: CASSGIREEEETQYF.

The CDR3 coding sequence is TGTGCCAGCAGCTTAGCGCTGCAGGCTAGCGGGAATGGTGAGACCCAGTACTTC. This codes for CASSLALQASGNGETQYF. The genes are TRBV7-9 and TRBJ2-5, with TRBD2 matching 9 bases. Germline V CDR1 and CDR2: SEHNR, FQNEAQ (reference sequence). The ends lost 0 bases at V and 5 bases at J; junction bases unmatched: 13. The CDR3 extends over 18 amino acids.

The V and J genes are TRBV3-1 (or the pseudogene TRBV3-2) and TRBJ2-2, with 7 bases that match TRBD1. The CDR3 is 18 amino acids. V dropped 4 bases and J dropped 4; count of bases not matched to a gene: 15. Germline V gene lookup returns CDR1 LGHDT and CDR2 YNNKEL (reference sequence). The DNA of the CDR3 is TGTGCCAGCAGCCCGCAAGGGGGCGGAGGTGGTGTCACCGGGGAGCTGTTTTTT. Protein sequence: CASSPQGGGGGVTGELFF.

The gene calls are TRBV24-1 and TRBJ1-6; the D is unclear. Trimming left V 5 bases short and J 7 bases short, with 8 bases between. There are 13 residues in the CDR3. Germline V CDR1 and CDR2: KGHDR, SFDVKD. CDR3 sequence: CATSGPGNSPLHF. CDR3 DNA sequence: TGTGCCACCAGTGGGCCGGGGAATTCACCCCTCCACTTT.

This clone was observed a single time. The chain links TRBV7-2 to TRBJ1-6; D uncertain. Germline V gene data show CDR1 as SGHTA and CDR2 as FQGNSA. The CDR3 runs to 15 residues. The V end was cut by 1 base, the J end by 7 bases, with 11 bases between. This CDR3 reads CASSLGEVGNSPLHF. The CDR3, as DNA: TGTGCCAGCAGCTTAGGGGAGGTGGGAAATTCACCCCTCCACTTT.